Listed below are T cell receptor beta chains from one sample, sequenced in a study of regulatory T cells in long-lasting Graves disease. Using its own MiXCR run on the multiplex PCR reads, TCRdb lists one record per CDR3 protein. The sample lists roughly 490,000 distinct CDR3 sequences; approximately 22% were seen once. Sequencing used peripheral blood mononuclear cells (PBMCs), obtained when the disease was refractory, from a patient treated with antithyroid drugs. The receptors originated from a female donor with Graves disease. Each CDR3 is given with its conserved first and last residue. D genes are given only for firm matches. Clone size is shown for a subset of rows, as once, few, many or a class of expanded clone.

j_call: TRBJ2-5
clone_size: many
d_call: -
v_call: TRBV28
cdr3_aa: CASSFYLGIRETQYF
cdr3_nt: TGTGCCAGCAGTTTCTATCTAGGGATTAGAGAGACCCAGTACTTC

j_call: TRBJ2-5
clone_size: -
d_call: -
v_call: TRBV30
cdr3_aa: CAWATPHQETQYF
cdr3_nt: TGTGCCTGGGCAACACCTCACCAAGAGACCCAGTACTTC

j_call: TRBJ2-7
clone_size: -
d_call: -
v_call: TRBV6-5
cdr3_aa: CASSLTNRALSYEQYF
cdr3_nt: TGTGCCAGCAGTTTGACCAACAGGGCTCTCTCCTACGAGCAGTACTTC

j_call: TRBJ2-7
clone_size: many
d_call: -
v_call: TRBV28
cdr3_aa: CASSGGDFDEQYF
cdr3_nt: TGTGCCAGCAGTGGAGGTGACTTCGACGAGCAGTACTTC

j_call: TRBJ2-4
clone_size: -
d_call: -
v_call: TRBV7-2
cdr3_aa: CASSPRPEAVAKNIQYF
cdr3_nt: TGTGCCAGCAGCCCCCGTCCGGAAGCTGTAGCCAAAAACATTCAGTACTTC

j_call: TRBJ2-7
clone_size: -
d_call: TRBD1
v_call: TRBV3-1
cdr3_aa: CASSQGVTGGYEQYF
cdr3_nt: TGTGCCAGCAGCCAAGGTGTTACAGGGGGGTACGAGCAGTACTTC

j_call: TRBJ2-2
clone_size: many
d_call: TRBD2
v_call: TRBV27
cdr3_aa: CASMTDDLAEKNTGELFF
cdr3_nt: TGTGCCAGCATGACGGACGATCTAGCGGAGAAGAACACCGGGGAGCTGTTTTTT

j_call: TRBJ1-5
clone_size: -
d_call: -
v_call: TRBV7-8
cdr3_aa: CARGPGGKPQHF
cdr3_nt: TGTGCCAGGGGCCCAGGTGGTAAGCCCCAGCATTTT

j_call: TRBJ2-6
clone_size: -
d_call: -
v_call: TRBV3-1
cdr3_aa: CASRPQGYGANVLTF
cdr3_nt: TGTGCCAGCAGACCCCAGGGATATGGGGCCAACGTCCTGACTTTC

j_call: TRBJ1-1
clone_size: -
d_call: -
v_call: TRBV6-5
cdr3_aa: CASSSTYTEAFF
cdr3_nt: TGTGCCAGCAGTTCAACTTACACTGAAGCTTTCTTT

j_call: TRBJ2-5
clone_size: -
d_call: -
v_call: TRBV24-1
cdr3_aa: CATSDLTSSKETQYF
cdr3_nt: TGTGCCACCAGTGATTTGACTAGCAGCAAAGAGACCCAGTACTTC

j_call: TRBJ1-1
clone_size: many
d_call: -
v_call: TRBV20-1
cdr3_aa: CSARVDRNTEAFF
cdr3_nt: TGCAGTGCTAGGGTGGACAGGAACACTGAAGCTTTCTTT

j_call: TRBJ2-7
clone_size: -
d_call: TRBD2
v_call: TRBV19
cdr3_aa: CASSVTTGLAGGEQYF
cdr3_nt: TGTGCCAGTAGTGTTACGACCGGACTAGCTGGTGGGGAGCAGTACTTC

j_call: TRBJ2-5
clone_size: many
d_call: -
v_call: TRBV7-2
cdr3_aa: CASSSIRSSETQYF
cdr3_nt: TGTGCCAGCAGCTCAATCCGGAGTTCGGAGACCCAGTACTTC

j_call: TRBJ2-3
clone_size: few
d_call: -
v_call: TRBV30
cdr3_aa: CAWQGLTDTQYF
cdr3_nt: TGTGCCTGGCAGGGCCTCACAGATACGCAGTATTTT

j_call: TRBJ2-2
clone_size: once
d_call: -
v_call: TRBV7-9
cdr3_aa: CASSPPGVGTGELFF
cdr3_nt: TGTGCCAGCAGCCCCCCTGGCGTGGGCACCGGGGAGCTGTTTTTT

j_call: TRBJ1-1
clone_size: -
d_call: -
v_call: TRBV6-2/TRBV6-3
cdr3_aa: CASSYSLPGEAFF
cdr3_nt: TGTGCCAGCAGTTACTCGCTTCCCGGCGAAGCTTTCTTT

j_call: TRBJ2-4
clone_size: few
d_call: TRBD1
v_call: TRBV20-1
cdr3_aa: CSARGAGQGEMRENIQYF
cdr3_nt: TGCAGTGCTAGGGGGGCCGGACAGGGTGAGATGAGGGAAAACATTCAGTACTTC